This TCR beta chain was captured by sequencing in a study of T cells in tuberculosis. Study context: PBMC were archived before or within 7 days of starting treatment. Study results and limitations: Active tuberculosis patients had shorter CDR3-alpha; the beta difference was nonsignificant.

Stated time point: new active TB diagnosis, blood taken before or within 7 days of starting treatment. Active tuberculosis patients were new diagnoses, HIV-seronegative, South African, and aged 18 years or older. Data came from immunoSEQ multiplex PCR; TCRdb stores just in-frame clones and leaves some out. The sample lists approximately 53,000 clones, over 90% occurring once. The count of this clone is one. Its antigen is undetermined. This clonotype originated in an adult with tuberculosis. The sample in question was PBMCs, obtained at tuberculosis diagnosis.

CDR3 protein: CASIPGDQISYGYTF. The CDR3 bases are TGTGCCAGCATCCCAGGGGACCAAATTTCTTATGGCTACACCTTC. The chain has TRBV5-5 and TRBJ1-2; D is perhaps TRBD1 (6 bases). Germline V gene data show CDR1 as SGHKS and CDR2 as YYEKEE (reference sequence). V lost 6 bases and J 5 bases, leaving 20 bases between the germline ends. There are 15 residues in the CDR3.